What follows are 27 T cell receptor beta chains derived from one specimen sequenced in a study of a mutant IDH1 vaccine in newly diagnosed glioma. Specified time point: week 47, end of study. Doses of 300 ug of mutant IDH1 20-mer peptide were given with topical imiquimod. Antigens of these TCRs are unknown. This table comes from immunoSEQ multiplex PCR, and its TCRdb copy is limited to in-frame clones, with some not included. Of about 94,000 clones in the sample, just under 90% were seen once. The input for sequencing was PBMCs, taken from a glioma patient whose treatment included an IDH1 peptide vaccine. The receptors were sampled from a woman in her fifties or sixties with glioma.

The chain carries TRBV28 and TRBJ2-3; TRBD2 aligns across 15 bases. V shed 5 bases and J 0 bases; nucleotides not matched to a gene: 6. CDR3 length: 18 amino acids. CDR1 and CDR2 (germline): MDHEN, SYDVKM. The CDR3 DNA is TGTGCCAGCAGTCCGCTCGGGACTAGCGGGAGGAGCACAGATACGCAGTATTTT. This translates into CASSPLGTSGRSTDTQYF.

The CDR3: CASNLFPGQDGNTIYF. The CDR3 DNA follows: TGTGCCAGCAACCTTTTTCCGGGACAGGATGGAAACACCATATATTTT. The chain couples TRBV6-6 to TRBJ1-3; 8 nucleotides line up with TRBD1. Germline V CDR1 and CDR2: MNHNY, SVGAGI (reference sequence). Unmatched junction bases numbered 11, after V lost 7 bases and J lost 3 bases. CDR3 length equals 16 residues.

This chain joins TRBV9 and TRBJ1-2; unclear D gene. Per germline, CDR1 SGDLS and CDR2 YYNGEE. The CDR3 has 15 amino acids. Trimming stripped 4 bases from V and 8 bases from J, with 21 bases between. CDR3 protein: CASSFRDGTYGGYTF. The CDR3 DNA follows: TGTGCCAGCAGCTTCCGAGACGGTACATATGGCGGCTACACCTTC.

This chain uses TRBV9 with TRBJ1-2; D unresolved. This CDR3 spans 14 amino acids. Germline V gene sequence: CDR1 SGDLS, CDR2 YYNGEE. V lost 0 bases and J lost 4, with 10 bases in between. Here the CDR3 DNA reads TGTGCCAGCAGCGTAGACGGCCAATTCTATGGCTACACCTTC. This sequence encodes CASSVDGQFYGYTF. Full variable domain (missing parts from reference TRBV9 and TRBJ1-2): DSGVTQTPKHLITATGQRVTLRCSPRSGDLSVYWYQQSLDQGLQFLIQYYNGEERAKGNILERFSAQQFPDLHSELNLSSLELGDSALYFCASSVDGQFYGYTFGSGTRLTVV.

This chain connects TRBV15 to TRBJ2-1, with D hard to call. V dropped 7 bases and J dropped 6 bases, with 13 bases sitting between them. Germline CDR1 LNHNV, CDR2 YYDKDF (reference sequence). This CDR3 comprises 13 residues. CDR3 DNA: TGTGCCACCACACAGACCTGGGGCAATGAGCAGTTCTTC. Its protein product is CATTQTWGNEQFF. The full variable domain, its missing parts supplied by reference TRBV15 and TRBJ2-1, is DAMVIQNPRYQVTQFGKPVTLSCSQTLNHNVMYWYQQKSSQAPKLLFHYYDKDFNNEADTPDNFQSRRPNTSFCFLDIRSPGLGDTAMYLCATTQTWGNEQFFGPGTRLTVL.

This clone was counted between two and nine times. The chain links TRBV29-1 to TRBJ1-5; no definite D call. Between the trimmed V and J ends, which lost 4 bases and 5 bases, there was a span of 9 bases. CDR1 and CDR2 (germline): SQVTM, ANQGSEA. This CDR3 is built from 12 residues. This CDR3 reads CSVGEYDQPQHF. CDR3 DNA: TGCAGCGTTGGGGAGTACGATCAGCCCCAGCATTTT.

The V call is TRBV10-3, the J call TRBJ2-3, with 11 positions matching TRBD2. After removal of 9 bases from V and 3 bases from J, the junction contained 5 bases not matched to a gene. Germline CDR1 is ENHRY and CDR2 is SYGVKD. The CDR3 covers 14 residues. CDR3 loop: CAITSGSLTDTQYF. The CDR3 DNA reads TGTGCCATTACTAGCGGGAGTTTAACAGATACGCAGTATTTT.

This clone was seen only a few times. The chain joins TRBV2 to TRBJ1-2; possible D gene TRBD1, 5 bases. The CDR3 has 14 residues. CDR1 is SNHLY and CDR2 is FYNNEI in the germline V gene. The V and J ends lost 5 bases and 5 bases respectively, with 15 bases between them. In DNA, the CDR3 is TGTGCCAGCAGTCTGACCGGGACGGAGTATGGCTACACCTTC. Its translation: CASSLTGTEYGYTF.

V gene TRBV6-5 combines with J gene TRBJ2-3, with D unresolved. CDR1 MNHEY and CDR2 SVGAGI come from the germline V gene. Trimming took off 0 bases at V and 5 bases at J, with 9 bases between the two ends. CDR3 length: 14 residues. The CDR3 protein is CASSYSGMGDTQYF. As DNA, the CDR3 is TGTGCCAGCAGTTACTCGGGGATGGGAGATACGCAGTATTTT.

The CDR3 DNA is TGTGCCACTGCCCTATCGGGGGGTAAAACTGAAGCTTTCTTT. Translated: CATALSGGKTEAFF. This chain uses TRBV19 with TRBJ1-1; D might be TRBD1 (5 bases). Trimming cost V 10 bases and J 5 bases, with 20 bases left between them. CDR3 length equals 14 residues. Germline lookup yields CDR1 LNHDA and CDR2 SQIVND (reference sequence).

The J gene is TRBJ2-2, the V gene TRBV7-8, with D hard to call. Looked up from germline, CDR1 is SGHVS and CDR2 is FQNEAQ. This CDR3 spans 19 amino acids. V shed 3 bases and J shed 1 base, with 21 bases lying between them. CDR3 residues: CASSFSWLRRRVNTGELFF. Written as DNA, the CDR3 is TGTGCCAGCAGCTTTAGTTGGTTGCGGAGACGGGTGAACACCGGGGAGCTGTTTTTT.

The chain employs TRBV5-4 and TRBJ2-1; no definite D call. Germline V gives CDR1 SGHNT, CDR2 YYREEE (reference sequence). The CDR3 spans 13 residues. Trimming took off 2 bases at V and 4 bases at J, with 7 bases between the two ends. For the CDR3, the DNA is TGTGCCAGCAGCTTTAGCCATTACAATGAGCAGTTCTTC. Amino acids: CASSFSHYNEQFF.

The chain joins TRBV11-2 to TRBJ1-4; D may be TRBD1 (5 bases). This CDR3 has 15 residues. Germline V gene data show CDR1 as SGHAT and CDR2 as FQNNGV. Trimming cost V 5 bases and J 7 bases, with 17 bases left between them. CDR3 sequence: CASSPTGQRGEKLFF. The CDR3 bases are TGTGCCAGCAGCCCTACGGGGCAACGGGGTGAAAAACTGTTTTTT.

The chain is built from TRBV6-6 and TRBJ1-3; possibly TRBD1 for D (6 bases). The length of the CDR3 is 15 residues. Germline V CDR1 and CDR2: MNHNY, SVGAGI (reference sequence). Trimming cost V 2 bases and J 4 bases, with 12 bases left between them. CDR3 nucleotide sequence: TGTGCCAGCAGTTACGGAGGGACATACGGAAACACCATATATTTT. It translates to CASSYGGTYGNTIYF.

V is TRBV27 and J is TRBJ1-6; tentatively, D is TRBD1 (6 bases). The germline V gene has CDR1 MNHEY and CDR2 SMNVEV (reference sequence). This CDR3 has 16 residues. With 8 bases removed from V and 4 bases from J, the gap between germline ends came to 18 bases. The DNA of the CDR3 is TGTGCCAGCCGAACCGAGGGGGTCGGGTATAATTCACCCCTCCACTTT. Amino acids: CASRTEGVGYNSPLHF.

The rearrangement links TRBV7-8 to TRBJ2-5; D may be TRBD2 (6 bases). The CDR3 runs to 14 residues. Trimming shortened V by 5 bases and J by 0 bases, and 10 bases separated the two germline ends. Germline V lookup: CDR1 SGHVS, CDR2 FQNEAQ. The DNA for the CDR3 is TGTGCCAGCAGCGGCCGGGGGTACCAAGAGACCCAGTACTTC. This sequence encodes CASSGRGYQETQYF.

The J gene is TRBJ1-1, the V gene TRBV4-2, with D possibly being TRBD1 (6 bases). Germline loops: CDR1 LGHNA, CDR2 YNFKEQ. The V end lost 1 base, the J end lost 6 bases, and 9 bases lay between the germline ends. CDR3 length: 13 amino acids. The CDR3: CASSQGGGPEAFF. The CDR3 DNA sequence: TGTGCCAGCAGCCAAGGGGGGGGCCCTGAAGCTTTCTTT.

V usage is TRBV10-3 and J usage is TRBJ2-1; 11 nucleotides agree with TRBD2. The J segment lost 4 bases and the V segment lost 2 bases, leaving 10 bases of the junction unmatched. The CDR3 consists of 18 residues. Germline-derived CDR1 and CDR2 are ENHRY and SYGVKD. The CDR3: CAISEIAGGPGGYNEQFF. The DNA of the CDR3 is TGTGCCATCAGTGAGATAGCGGGAGGGCCGGGGGGTTACAATGAGCAGTTCTTC.

The J gene is TRBJ2-1, the V gene TRBV6-4, with TRBD2 as a possible D gene (5 bases). Deletions cut 6 bases from V and 4 bases from J, with 13 bases between. CDR1 and CDR2 (germline): MRHNA, SNTAGT. The CDR3 length is 14 residues. CDR3 sequence (DNA): TGTGCCAGCAGCGAAATCGGGGAGTACAATGAGCAGTTCTTC. Its protein is CASSEIGEYNEQFF.

The CDR3 loop reads CASSGRRSQFSYEQYF. As DNA, the CDR3 is TGTGCCAGCTCCGGCCGCCGCTCCCAATTCTCGTACGAGCAGTACTTC. The rearrangement joins TRBV27 to TRBJ2-7; the D is unclear. Germline CDR1 and CDR2: MNHEY and SMNVEV (reference sequence). The CDR3 length is 16 residues. Trimming removed 8 bases from V and 4 bases from J, with 24 bases in between.

The genes are TRBV28 and TRBJ1-5; no clear D gene. Germline values: CDR1 MDHEN, CDR2 SYDVKM. V was pared by 3 bases and J by 3 bases, with 9 bases between. This CDR3 has 14 residues. The DNA for the CDR3 is TGTGCCAGCAGTTTTCCCGGCCCCAATCAGCCCCAGCATTTT. Translating gives CASSFPGPNQPQHF. The whole variable domain, filled in from reference TRBV28 and TRBJ1-5, reads DVKVTQSSRYLVKRTGEKVFLECVQDMDHENMFWYRQDPGLGLRLIYFSYDVKMKEKGDIPEGYSVSREKKERFSLILESASTNQTSMYLCASSFPGPNQPQHFGDGTRLSIL.

The chain uses TRBV2 and TRBJ1-5, with no clear D. Trimming left V 3 bases short and J 7 bases short, with 10 bases between. The V gene's germline CDR1 is SNHLY and CDR2 FYNNEI. The CDR3 loop spans 13 amino acids. The CDR3 region is CASSDNGYQPQHF. The CDR3 bases are TGTGCCAGCAGTGACAATGGTTACCAGCCCCAGCATTTT.

CDR3 protein: CASSEGGGLGFYEQYF. The CDR3 DNA reads TGTGCCAGCAGTGAAGGAGGGGGCTTAGGGTTCTACGAGCAGTACTTC. The chain combines TRBV2 with TRBJ2-7; 7 bases are a match to TRBD1. The CDR3 loop spans 16 amino acids. Germline lookup yields CDR1 SNHLY and CDR2 FYNNEI. The V segment lost 1 base and the J segment 3 bases; nucleotides outside the gene matches: 9. The full variable domain, in which reference TRBV2 and TRBJ2-7 provide the parts outside the CDR3, is EPEVTQTPSHQVTQMGQEVILRCVPISNHLYFYWYRQILGQKVEFLVSFYNNEISEKSEIFDDQFSVERPDGSNFTLKIRSTKLEDSAMYFCASSEGGGLGFYEQYFGPGTRLTVT.

This clone was found once. J is TRBJ1-3 and V is TRBV4-1; 10 bases match TRBD1. V gave up 2 bases and J gave up 3 bases; unmatched junction bases: 4. This CDR3 contains 16 residues. Germline V CDR1 and CDR2: MGHRA, YSYEKL. The CDR3 bases are TGCGCCAGCAGCCAAAGACAGGGGGCAGATGGAAACACCATATATTTT. It codes for CASSQRQGADGNTIYF.

The chain recombines TRBV28 with TRBJ2-7, with D perhaps given as TRBD1 or TRBD2 (5 bases each). V was cut by 5 bases and J by 3 bases, with 17 bases left in between. The CDR3 consists of 15 residues. CDR1 is MDHEN, CDR2 SYDVKM, per germline. The CDR3 DNA is TGTGCCAGCAGTCCCTCAGGGACCTTTTTCTACGAGCAGTACTTC. It specifies CASSPSGTFFYEQYF. Looking up the rest from reference TRBV28 and TRBJ2-7 gives the full variable domain: DVKVTQSSRYLVKRTGEKVFLECVQDMDHENMFWYRQDPGLGLRLIYFSYDVKMKEKGDIPEGYSVSREKKERFSLILESASTNQTSMYLCASSPSGTFFYEQYFGPGTRLTVT.

The chain has TRBV5-1 and TRBJ1-1, with 9 bases aligning to TRBD1. Germline CDR1 SGHRS, CDR2 YFSETQ. Trimming removed 2 bases from V and 1 base from J; junction bases left unmatched: 6. This CDR3 comprises 16 residues. CDR3 DNA: TGCGCCAGCAGCTTCGGGACAGGGATAGGGAACACTGAAGCTTTCTTT. This sequence encodes CASSFGTGIGNTEAFF.

This chain joins TRBV11-2 and TRBJ1-1, with no clear D. V lost 1 base to trimming and J lost 8 bases, with 11 bases between them. Germline V gene data show CDR1 as SGHAT and CDR2 as FQNNGV. The CDR3 loop spans 13 amino acids. CDR3 protein: CASSLGGFEEAFF. CDR3 in DNA: TGTGCCAGCAGCTTAGGCGGGTTTGAGGAAGCTTTCTTT.